The sequence of this TCR beta chain was determined in a study of a mutant IDH1 vaccine in newly diagnosed glioma. Study information: Each patient was administered eight vaccinations, scheduled in weeks 1, 3, 5, 7, 11, 15, 19 and 23. Therapy received beforehand was radiotherapy, temozolomide, or both, with most patients given both.

A note on this clone: Its antigen remains unknown.

Data came from immunoSEQ multiplex PCR; TCRdb stores just in-frame clones and leaves some out. The data contain 75,000 to 85,000 clones, 91% of them singletons. The V and J ends lost 0 bases and 2 bases, in that order; junction bases with no gene match: 4. The length of the CDR3 is 17 residues. The V gene's germline CDR1 is SNHLY and CDR2 FYNNEI. Noted time point: week 5, during vaccination. The content of each vaccine dose was 300 ug of mutant IDH1 20-mer peptide, and topical imiquimod accompanied it. Each donor presented with a new WHO grade 3 or 4 astrocytoma that tested IDH1-mutant and showed ATRX loss.

This chain links TRBV2 with TRBJ2-7, with 13 bases aligning to TRBD2. This clonotype was obtained from a woman between 45 and 60 years old with glioma. Material: PBMCs, obtained from a glioma patient whose treatment included an IDH1 peptide vaccine. The CDR3 sequence: CASSEAFGTSGTYEQYF. CDR3 DNA: TGTGCCAGCAGTGAAGCGTTCGGGACTAGCGGGACCTACGAGCAGTACTTC.